These 27 T cell receptor beta chains originate from one sample sequenced in a study of OX40 agonist ivuxolimab in advanced cancers. Profiled with immunoSEQ multiplex PCR; TCRdb holds only in-frame clones, not every one. The sample holds around 70,000 clones, 84% seen once. The input for sequencing was CD4+ or CD8+ T cells sorted from blood, taken in a trial of the OX40 agonist ivuxolimab. All receptors derive from an adult with an advanced solid tumor such as melanoma, head and neck, liver or kidney cancer.

V gene TRBV7-8 combines with J gene TRBJ2-3; D perhaps matches TRBD1 (5 bases). The CDR3 has 15 residues. Trimming took 3 bases from V and 2 from J, leaving 12 bases between them. Germline CDR1 is SGHVS and CDR2 is FQNEAQ. This chain's CDR3 is CASSFSAGLTDTQYF. DNA of the CDR3: TGTGCCAGCAGCTTTTCAGCAGGGCTCACAGATACGCAGTATTTT.

This clone was observed once. V and J are TRBV6-6 and TRBJ1-2; no clear D. Germline CDR1 and CDR2: MNHNY and SVGAGI (reference sequence). The CDR3 is made up of 12 amino acids. Trimming left V 4 bases short and J 2 bases short, with 5 bases between. For the CDR3, the DNA is TGTGCCAGCAGTTCCCCAAACTATGGCTACACCTTC. This codes for CASSSPNYGYTF.

As concerns this clone: The same CDR3 is also encoded by other DNA sequences in this sample. The chain employs TRBV6-1 and TRBJ2-7, with a possible D match to TRBD1 (6 bases). CDR1 is MNHNS and CDR2 is SASEGT in the germline V gene. This CDR3 is 14 amino acids long. V was cut by 1 base and J by 3 bases, with 10 bases left in between. The CDR3 protein is CASSEGGQHYEQYF. Here the CDR3 DNA reads TGTGCCAGCAGTGAAGGGGGGCAGCACTACGAGCAGTACTTC.

This sequence joins TRBV12-5 and TRBJ2-3; D tentatively reads TRBD1 or TRBD2 (5 bases each). This CDR3 spans 18 amino acids. Germline V lookup: CDR1 LGHNT, CDR2 FRNRAP. Trimming removed 2 bases at V and 0 bases at J, with 18 bases between. DNA for the CDR3: TGTGCTAGTGGTTTGCTCCGGGACGGTCGATCTAGCACAGATACGCAGTATTTT. This translates into CASGLLRDGRSSTDTQYF.

The chain uses TRBV18 and TRBJ1-2, with D perhaps TRBD1 (6 bases). Between the trimmed V and J ends, which lost 3 bases and 8 bases, there was a span of 25 bases. Germline V gene sequence: CDR1 KGHSH, CDR2 LQKENI. This CDR3 region has 17 residues. The CDR3: CASSPNVGQGQRGGYTF. CDR3 in DNA: TGTGCCAGCTCACCGAACGTGGGACAAGGACAGAGGGGAGGCTACACCTTC.

The rearrangement links TRBV21-1 to TRBJ2-5; the table's D call, TRBD2, has no DNA check behind it. TRBV21-1 is listed as a pseudogene. This CDR3 has 17 amino acids. The CDR3 spells CASSKIKLAGGPETQYF. As DNA, the CDR3 is TGTGCCAGCAGCAAAATAAAGCTAGCGGGGGGGCCAGAGACCCAGTACTTC.

The chain is built from TRBV6-6 and TRBJ2-7; D is possibly TRBD2 (5 bases). Germline V lookup: CDR1 MNHNY, CDR2 SVGAGI (reference sequence). This CDR3 is 13 amino acids long. Trimming stripped 6 bases from V and 5 bases from J, with 14 bases between. The CDR3 nucleotides are TGTGCCAGCAGCGGGGTCCGTGTGCACGAGCAGTACTTC. Its translation: CASSGVRVHEQYF.

The chain combines TRBV7-9 with TRBJ2-1, with D maybe TRBD1 (5 bases). The CDR3 spans 15 residues. V was pared by 8 bases and J by 0 bases, with 14 bases between. Germline CDR1 and CDR2: SEHNR and FQNEAQ (reference sequence). CDR3 sequence (DNA): TGTGCCAGCGTCACAAGGGGTCGCTCCTACAATGAGCAGTTCTTC. Protein product: CASVTRGRSYNEQFF.

The chain links TRBV5-4 to TRBJ2-1; unclear D gene. V dropped 6 bases and J dropped 5 bases, with 12 bases sitting between them. The CDR3 consists of 13 residues. CDR1 and CDR2 (germline): SGHNT, YYREEE (reference sequence). CDR3 region: CASTLGLNNEQFF. The CDR3 DNA follows: TGTGCCAGCACCCTGGGTCTGAACAATGAGCAGTTCTTC.

Judged by abundance, this clone is medium-sized. This chain links TRBV10-3 with TRBJ1-5; D is unclear. The CDR3 spans 19 residues. From germline, CDR1 is ENHRY and CDR2 SYGVKD. Trimming took 7 bases from V and 8 from J, leaving 33 bases between them. DNA of the CDR3: TGTGCCATCAAAGAGGGTGCAGTACATGCCCTCCTGGAAAAGGAGCCCCAGCATTTT. The encoded protein is CAIKEGAVHALLEKEPQHF.

This clone has just one count. CDR3 in DNA: TGTGCCAGCAGCACTCTAGCGGGGGAAGAGACCCAGTACTTC. Encoded protein: CASSTLAGEETQYF. The V call is TRBV5-4, the J call TRBJ2-5; 10 bases map to TRBD2. CDR1 and CDR2 from the germline V gene are SGHNT and YYREEE (reference sequence). V gave up 4 bases and J gave up 3 bases; unmatched junction bases: 3. This CDR3 region has 14 residues.

V and J are TRBV27 and TRBJ1-1; tentative D call: TRBD1 (6 bases). The germline V gene encodes CDR1 MNHEY and CDR2 SMNVEV (reference sequence). The germline V and J ends were trimmed by 6 bases and 6 bases, with 20 bases remaining between them. This CDR3 has 15 amino acids. CDR3 sequence reads: CASSQIFRGVAEAFF. DNA for the CDR3: TGTGCCAGCAGCCAAATATTCAGGGGAGTCGCTGAAGCTTTCTTT.

This clone was detected a few times. V usage is TRBV7-9 and J usage is TRBJ1-4; no clear D. This CDR3 has 13 residues. Germline loops: CDR1 SEHNR, CDR2 FQNEAQ (reference sequence). Trimming stripped 5 bases from V and 7 bases from J, with 11 bases between. CDR3 in amino acids: CASSPGVVEKLFF. CDR3 DNA: TGTGCCAGCAGCCCCGGGGTTGTTGAAAAACTGTTTTTT.

The genes are TRBV27 and TRBJ2-5; no reliable D call. The CDR3 has 13 amino acids. The germline V gene has CDR1 MNHEY and CDR2 SMNVEV (reference sequence). Trimming cost V 4 bases and J 0 bases, with 6 bases left between them. CDR3 DNA: TGTGCCAGCAGTTACAAGTACCAAGAGACCCAGTACTTC. This encodes CASSYKYQETQYF.

This chain links TRBV5-6 with TRBJ1-5; 8 nucleotides line up with TRBD1. The CDR3 sequence is 18 residues long. V lost 0 bases and J lost 2; bases outside the gene matches: 10. Germline lookup yields CDR1 SGHDT and CDR2 YYEEEE. In nucleotides, the CDR3 is TGTGCCAGCAGCTTGGCCACAGGGGGAGAATATGGCAATCAGCCCCAGCATTTT. This gives the protein CASSLATGGEYGNQPQHF.

V usage is TRBV29-1 and J usage is TRBJ2-3; 8 positions match TRBD1. The CDR3 runs 16 residues. J lost 4 bases, V lost 7 bases, and 16 bases had no gene match. Germline V lookup: CDR1 SQVTM, CDR2 ANQGSEA. The CDR3, as DNA: TGCAGCGGGACAGGGACCTACAGGAAGGGCCCAGATACGCAGTATTTT. Amino acids: CSGTGTYRKGPDTQYF.

The chain combines TRBV5-1 with TRBJ2-7; TRBD1 matches 8 bases. The CDR3 length is 15 residues. J was trimmed by 3 bases and V by 4 bases; bases with no gene match: 9. In germline, CDR1 is SGHRS, CDR2 YFSETQ. CDR3 in amino acids: CASSPNLDRDYEQYF. CDR3 nucleotide sequence: TGCGCCAGCAGCCCAAATTTGGACAGGGACTACGAGCAGTACTTC.

The rearrangement uses TRBV19 and TRBJ1-2; 9 nucleotides align to TRBD1. The CDR3 sequence is 14 residues long. The junction had 7 bases not matched to a gene; V was cut back by 7 bases and J by 4 bases. The V gene's germline CDR1 is LNHDA and CDR2 SQIVND (reference sequence). As DNA, the CDR3 is TGTGCCAGTACCCAGGGACAGGGAGGCTATGGCTACACCTTC. This gives the protein CASTQGQGGYGYTF.

CDR3 DNA: TGCGCCAGCAGCTTGGGGTCAACTAATGAAAAACTGTTTTTT. Translating it yields CASSLGSTNEKLFF. The rearrangement uses TRBV5-1 and TRBJ1-4; D call uncertain. Germline loops: CDR1 SGHRS, CDR2 YFSETQ. V was shortened by 0 bases and J by 0 bases, with 3 bases between the two germline ends. This CDR3 spans 14 amino acids.

The rearrangement uses TRBV7-3 and TRBJ2-1; D perhaps matches TRBD1 (6 bases). The V end was cut by 6 bases, the J end by 1 base, with 10 bases between. This CDR3 contains 14 residues. Germline loops: CDR1 SGHTA, CDR2 FQGTGA. CDR3 in DNA: TGTGCCAGCAGGATGGGGGCTTCCTACAATGAGCAGTTCTTC. It translates to CASRMGASYNEQFF.

The rearrangement links TRBV2 to TRBJ2-3; D ambiguous. The length of the CDR3 is 15 residues. Deletions cut 4 bases from V and 0 bases from J, with 11 bases between. Germline-derived CDR1 and CDR2 are SNHLY and FYNNEI. CDR3 sequence: CASSGNRPSTDTQYF. CDR3 bases: TGTGCCAGCAGTGGGAACAGACCTAGCACAGATACGCAGTATTTT.

The sample holds one count of this clone. This chain links TRBV6-1 with TRBJ1-5; D is unclear. Germline loops: CDR1 MNHNS, CDR2 SASEGT. The V and J ends lost 2 bases and 4 bases respectively, with 15 bases between them. The CDR3 runs to 16 residues. The CDR3 bases are TGTGCCAGCAGTGAAAGTCAGAGGCTTACAAATCAGCCCCAGCATTTT. It specifies CASSESQRLTNQPQHF.

CDR3 sequence: CASSARGMNTEAFF. The CDR3 region has the DNA TGTGCCAGCAGTGCAAGAGGGATGAACACTGAAGCTTTCTTT. The rearrangement links TRBV27 to TRBJ1-1; no definite D call. The germline CDR1 and CDR2 sequences are MNHEY and SMNVEV (reference sequence). The CDR3 is 14 residues long. Trimming removed 5 bases from V and 0 bases from J, with 10 bases in between.

V gene TRBV7-3 combines with J gene TRBJ2-5; D possibly corresponds to TRBD1 (7 bases). CDR1 is SGHTA and CDR2 is FQGTGA in the germline V gene. V shed 5 bases and J shed 1 base, with 14 bases lying between them. This CDR3 is 15 amino acids long. The CDR3 protein is CASSPGGTAQETQYF. The CDR3 DNA reads as TGTGCCAGCAGCCCTGGCGGGACAGCCCAAGAGACCCAGTACTTC.

The genes are TRBV12-5 and TRBJ2-7; 7 nucleotides align to TRBD1. This CDR3 is built from 15 residues. Germline values: CDR1 LGHNT, CDR2 FRNRAP. V trimming: 1 base; J trimming: 4 bases; junction bases outside the gene matches: 7. As DNA, the CDR3 is TGTGCTAGTGGTTTGGCCCCCGGGACAGTGTACGAGCAGTACTTC. Translated: CASGLAPGTVYEQYF. The full variable domain, rest sourced from reference TRBV12-5 and TRBJ2-7, is DARVTQTPRHKVTEMGQEVTMRCQPILGHNTVFWYRQTMMQGLELLAYFRNRAPLDDSGMPKDRFSAEMPDATLATLKIQPSEPRDSAVYFCASGLAPGTVYEQYFGPGTRLTVT.

The chain employs TRBV5-1 and TRBJ2-4; TRBD1 matches at 12 bases. Germline values: CDR1 SGHRS, CDR2 YFSETQ. V gave up 4 bases and J gave up 7 bases; unmatched junction bases: 3. This CDR3 spans 14 amino acids. The CDR3 sequence is CASSAGQGANIQYF. The CDR3 nucleotides are TGCGCCAGCAGCGCGGGACAGGGGGCCAACATTCAGTACTTC.

The genes are TRBV10-3 and TRBJ1-3, with D perhaps matching TRBD1 (6 bases). The germline V and J ends were trimmed by 6 bases and 4 bases, with 13 bases remaining between them. The CDR3 has 14 amino acids. Germline V gives CDR1 ENHRY, CDR2 SYGVKD. The CDR3 sequence is CAISEQGRGNTIYF. The CDR3, as DNA: TGTGCCATCAGCGAGCAGGGGAGAGGAAACACCATATATTTT.